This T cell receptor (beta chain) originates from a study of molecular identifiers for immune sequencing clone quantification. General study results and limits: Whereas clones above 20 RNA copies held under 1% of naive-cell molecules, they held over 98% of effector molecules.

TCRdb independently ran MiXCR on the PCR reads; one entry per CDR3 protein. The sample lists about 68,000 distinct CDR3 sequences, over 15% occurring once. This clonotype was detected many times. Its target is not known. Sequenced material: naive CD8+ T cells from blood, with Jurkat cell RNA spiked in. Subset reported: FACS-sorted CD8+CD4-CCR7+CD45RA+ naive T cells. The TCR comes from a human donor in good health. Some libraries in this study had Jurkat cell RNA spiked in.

The CDR3 region is CASSLGQGIYEQYF. CDR3 bases: TGCGCCAGCAGCTTGGGACAGGGCATCTACGAGCAGTACTTC. This chain connects TRBV5-1 to TRBJ2-7; 7 nucleotides agree with TRBD1. Germline V gene data show CDR1 as SGHRS and CDR2 as YFSETQ. With 0 bases clipped from V and 3 bases from J, the junction kept 3 bases outside the gene matches. There are 14 residues in the CDR3.